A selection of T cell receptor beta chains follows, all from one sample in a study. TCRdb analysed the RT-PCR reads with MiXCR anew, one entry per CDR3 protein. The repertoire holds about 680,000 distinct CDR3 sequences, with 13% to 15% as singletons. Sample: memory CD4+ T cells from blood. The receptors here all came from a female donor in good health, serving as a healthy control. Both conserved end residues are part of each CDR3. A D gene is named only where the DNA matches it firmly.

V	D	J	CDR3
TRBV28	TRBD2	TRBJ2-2	CASSPGTRGSTGELFF
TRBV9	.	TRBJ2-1	CASSVAGDSYNEQFF
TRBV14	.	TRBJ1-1	CASSQLGYALTEAFF
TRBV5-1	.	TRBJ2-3	CASKLLPQRADTQYF
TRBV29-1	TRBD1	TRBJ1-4	CSVEDATGGGEKLFF
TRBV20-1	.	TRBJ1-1	CSARNPNTEAFF
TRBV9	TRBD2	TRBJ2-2	CASSPPPGTSALKYTGELFF
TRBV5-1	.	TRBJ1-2	CASSLIPGDYGYTF
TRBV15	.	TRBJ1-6	CATSRQYSPLHF
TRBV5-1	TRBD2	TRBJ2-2	CASETGGRTGELFF
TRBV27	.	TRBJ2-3	CASSHYRGTEADTQYF
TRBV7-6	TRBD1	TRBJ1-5	CASSSHGTGALRYLIICSNQPQHF
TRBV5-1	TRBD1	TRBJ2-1	CASGIQGSNEQFF
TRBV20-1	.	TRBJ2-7	CSARTGGGRYEQYF
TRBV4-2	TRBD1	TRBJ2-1	CASSQEPGTDYNEQFF
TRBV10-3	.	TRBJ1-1	CAISERSTVTNTEAFF
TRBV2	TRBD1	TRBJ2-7	CASETGQGYEQYF
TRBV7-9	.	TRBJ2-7	CASSVGSEEVKQYF
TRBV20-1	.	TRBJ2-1	CSAKIYSYNEQFF
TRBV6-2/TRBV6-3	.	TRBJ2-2	CASSGGGNTGELFF
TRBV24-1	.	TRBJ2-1	CATSGDPGDEQFF
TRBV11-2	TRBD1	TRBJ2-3	CASSSSRGFADTQYF
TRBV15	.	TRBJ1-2	CATSRDLLGGADGYTF
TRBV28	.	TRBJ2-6	CASSLSQGWSGANVLTF
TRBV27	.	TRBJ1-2	CASSFNPSGGYTF
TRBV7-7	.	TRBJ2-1	CASSLSLSLNNEQFF
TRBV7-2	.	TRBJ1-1	CASSLGAAYTGNTEAFF
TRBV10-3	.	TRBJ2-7	CAISEWGVGGPPLEQYF